This entry describes one T cell receptor (beta chain). These data originate in a study of blood T cell repertoires in COVID-19. Study-wide background: Collection of acute and convalescent COVID-19 samples took place in the United States, Italy and Spain. T cells, B-cell-depleted T cells, or PBMCs supplied cDNA or gDNA.

Original data processing: Quantification of nucleated cells was approximated via reference gene primer amplification. Generated by immunoSEQ multiplex PCR, the TCRdb table keeps only in-frame clones and is missing some. Clone size and the V and J calls come from that table; the DNA yielded D and trimming. The sample contains about 260,000 clones, 70% to 90% of which appear only once. Germline CDR1 and CDR2: SGHVS and FQNEAQ. The CDR3 sequence is 16 residues long. Trimming took 3 bases from V and 4 from J, leaving 18 bases between them. The chain is built from TRBV7-8 and TRBJ1-1; D is unresolved. Input material: peripheral blood. The TCR sequence derives from a woman between 40 and 50 years old with acute or convalescent COVID-19. The CDR3 sequence is CASSFYGRTLSTEAFF. DNA for the CDR3: TGTGCCAGCAGCTTTTACGGACGGACTTTGTCCACTGAAGCTTTCTTT.